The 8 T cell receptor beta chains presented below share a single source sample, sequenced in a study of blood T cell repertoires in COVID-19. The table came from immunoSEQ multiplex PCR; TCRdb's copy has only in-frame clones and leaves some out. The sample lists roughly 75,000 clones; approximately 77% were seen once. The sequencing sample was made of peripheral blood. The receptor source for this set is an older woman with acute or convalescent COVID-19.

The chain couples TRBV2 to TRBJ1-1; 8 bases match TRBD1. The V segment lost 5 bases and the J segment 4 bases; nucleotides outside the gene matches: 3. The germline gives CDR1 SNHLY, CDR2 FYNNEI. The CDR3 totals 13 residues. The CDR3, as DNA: TGTGCCAGCAGTTTCGACAGGGGCACTGAAGCTTTCTTT. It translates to CASSFDRGTEAFF.

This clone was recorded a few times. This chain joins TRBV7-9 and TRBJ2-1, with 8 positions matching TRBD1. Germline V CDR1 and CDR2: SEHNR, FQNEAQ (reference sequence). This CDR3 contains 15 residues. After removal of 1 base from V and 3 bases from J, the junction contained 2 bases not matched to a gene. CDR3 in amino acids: CASSLGTGLYNEQFF. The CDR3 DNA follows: TGTGCCAGCAGCTTAGGGACAGGGCTCTACAATGAGCAGTTCTTC. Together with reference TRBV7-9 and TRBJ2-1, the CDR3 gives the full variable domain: DTGVSQNPRHKITKRGQNVTFRCDPISEHNRLYWYRQTLGQGPEFLTYFQNEAQLEKSRLLSDRFSAERPKGSFSTLEIQRTEQGDSAMYLCASSLGTGLYNEQFFGPGTRLTVL.

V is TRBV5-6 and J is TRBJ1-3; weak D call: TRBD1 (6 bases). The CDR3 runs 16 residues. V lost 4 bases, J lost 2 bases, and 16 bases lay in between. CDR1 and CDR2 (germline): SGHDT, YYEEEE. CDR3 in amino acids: CASSPTGLGTGNTIYF. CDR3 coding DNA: TGTGCCAGCAGCCCCACAGGGTTAGGGACTGGAAACACCATATATTTT.

The CDR3 is CATSARNTGTGVNTIYF. The CDR3 coding sequence is TGTGCCACCAGTGCCCGGAACACGGGAACGGGTGTAAACACCATATATTTT. The J gene is TRBJ1-3, the V gene TRBV24-1; no clear D gene. The ends were cut back, 5 bases at V and 6 bases at J, with 22 bases in the middle. The CDR3 consists of 17 residues. The germline V gene encodes CDR1 KGHDR and CDR2 SFDVKD.

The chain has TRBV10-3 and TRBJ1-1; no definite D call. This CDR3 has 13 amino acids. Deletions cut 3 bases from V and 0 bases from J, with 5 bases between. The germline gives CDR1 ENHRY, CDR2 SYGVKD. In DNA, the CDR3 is TGTGCCATCAGTGAAGAGGTGAACACTGAAGCTTTCTTT. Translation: CAISEEVNTEAFF.

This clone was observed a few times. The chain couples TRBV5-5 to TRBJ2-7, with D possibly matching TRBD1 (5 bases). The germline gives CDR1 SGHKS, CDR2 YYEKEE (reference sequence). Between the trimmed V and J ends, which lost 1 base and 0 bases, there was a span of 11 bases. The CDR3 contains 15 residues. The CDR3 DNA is TGTGCCAGCAGCTTGACAGGACAAAGCTCCTACGAGCAGTACTTC. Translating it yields CASSLTGQSSYEQYF.

CDR3 in amino acids: CASSQDRGLVRTDTQYF. DNA of the CDR3: TGTGCCAGCAGCCAAGATCGCGGGCTAGTTCGCACAGATACGCAGTATTTT. The chain has TRBV3-1 (or the pseudogene TRBV3-2) and TRBJ2-3, with D perhaps TRBD2 (5 bases). Germline V gene data show CDR1 as LGHDT and CDR2 as YNNKEL (reference sequence). V shed 0 bases and J shed 1 base, with 14 bases lying between them. The length of the CDR3 is 17 residues.

As DNA, the CDR3 is TGTGCCAGCAGCTCGAGAACAGATACGCAGTATTTT. Translation gives CASSSRTDTQYF. The rearrangement joins TRBV12-3 or TRBV12-4 to TRBJ2-3, with D hard to call. The CDR3 has 12 residues. V lost 6 bases and J 3 bases, leaving 7 bases between the germline ends.